These T cell receptor beta chains were read from a single sample in a study of cytomegalovirus exposure and HLA in healthy donors. Sequenced by immunoSEQ multiplex PCR; TCRdb stores in-frame clones only, minus some. The sample has about 160,000 clones; 65% to 85% are singletons. The sequencing input was PBMCs. These receptors came from a woman in her twenties or thirties in good health and CMV-seropositive. Each CDR3 is given with its conserved first and last residue. A D gene is named only where the DNA matches it firmly. Clone size is stated in some rows and not others, as once, few, many or a class when expanded.

TRBD1	NA	TRBJ2-2	TRBV7-2	TGTGCCAGCAGTTCACAGGGGTTAGGCACCGGGGAGCTGTTTTTT	CASSSQGLGTGELFF
NA	NA	TRBJ2-5	TRBV19	TGTGCCAGTAGTATAATGGGGGGCCAAGAGACCCAGTACTTC	CASSIMGGQETQYF
NA	NA	TRBJ1-3	TRBV4-1	TGCGCCAGCAGCCATATTATAGTAGAAAGGGGCTATTTCTCTGGAAACACCATATATTTT	CASSHIIVERGYFSGNTIYF
NA	NA	TRBJ1-3	TRBV11-2	TGTGCCAGCAGCTTACGAGGGACTCTAGCCTCTGGAAACACCATATATTTT	CASSLRGTLASGNTIYF
NA	NA	TRBJ1-2	TRBV9	TGTGCCAGCAGCCCAGGAGGGACTAACTATGGCTACACCTTC	CASSPGGTNYGYTF
NA	NA	TRBJ1-5	TRBV2	TGTGCCAGCTGCGGGGGGGGGCCCCAGCATTTT	CASCGGGPQHF
TRBD1	NA	TRBJ2-7	TRBV5-8	TGTGCCAGCAGACGGACAGGGGGCTCCTACGAGCAGTACTTC	CASRRTGGSYEQYF
TRBD1	NA	TRBJ2-6	TRBV7-9	TGTGCCAGCAGGACAACAGGGGGAGCTTCCTCTGGGGCCAACGTCCTGACTTTC	CASRTTGGASSGANVLTF
NA	NA	TRBJ1-2	TRBV5-4	TGTGCCAGCACCCCAGACTGGAACTATGGCTACACCTTC	CASTPDWNYGYTF
TRBD1	NA	TRBJ2-1	TRBV4-3	TGCGCCAGCAGCCAATTCACGGTGACAGGGGACTTAAACTACAATGAGCAGTTCTTC	CASSQFTVTGDLNYNEQFF
TRBD1	NA	TRBJ2-3	TRBV5-4	TGTGCCAGCAGCCAGGACAGGGTTGGGACTAGCACAGATACGCAGTATTTT	CASSQDRVGTSTDTQYF
TRBD1	NA	TRBJ2-2	TRBV10-2	TGCGCCAGCAGTGTCCCACAGGGGGGCACCGGGGAGCTGTTTTTT	CASSVPQGGTGELFF
NA	NA	TRBJ2-2	TRBV5-4	TGTGCCAGCAGCTTGGAGCCCACCGGGGAGCTGTTTTTT	CASSLEPTGELFF
NA	NA	TRBJ2-1	TRBV9	TGTGCCAGCAGCGTAGGTGCGACTAACCCCCCCTACAATGAGCAGTTCTTC	CASSVGATNPPYNEQFF
NA	NA	TRBJ1-2	TRBV10-3	TGTGCCATCAGTGGAGTAGGGGGGGCTGAAGGCGGCTACACCTTC	CAISGVGGAEGGYTF
NA	NA	TRBJ1-2	TRBV6-5	TGTGCCAGCAGTTCAGACAGATATGGCTACACCTTC	CASSSDRYGYTF
NA	NA	TRBJ1-4	TRBV20-1	TGCAGTCCGGCAACTAATGAAAAACTGTTTTTT	CSPATNEKLFF
NA	NA	TRBJ2-4	TRBV6-4	TGTGCCAGCCTTCCTCGCGAACCAGCCAAAAACATTCAGTACTTC	CASLPREPAKNIQYF
TRBD1	NA	TRBJ2-7	TRBV7-9	TGTGCCAGCAGCTTAGCGTTGCGACAGGGGGCTCCCTACGAGCAGTACTTC	CASSLALRQGAPYEQYF
TRBD1	NA	TRBJ2-1	TRBV7-3	TGTGCCAGCAGCTTAACTACGACCTACGGACAGGGGGATGAGCAGTTCTTC	CASSLTTTYGQGDEQFF
TRBD1	NA	TRBJ2-7	TRBV7-2	TGTGCCAGCAGCGAACAGGGGAGCTCCTACGAGCAGTACTTC	CASSEQGSSYEQYF
NA	NA	TRBJ2-3	TRBV6-5	TGTGCCAGCAGCAGGGACTTCACAGATACGCAGTATTTT	CASSRDFTDTQYF
NA	NA	TRBJ2-5	TRBV7-2	TGTGCCAGCAGCTTAGGTACAGCCCAAGAGACCCAGTACTTC	CASSLGTAQETQYF
TRBD2	NA	TRBJ2-7	TRBV7-6	TGTGCCAGCAGCTTTAGGGAGGGTGAGCAGTACTTC	CASSFREGEQYF
TRBD1	NA	TRBJ2-7	TRBV9	TGTGCCAGCAGCGTAGTGGACAGGGGGCAAGAGCAGTACTTC	CASSVVDRGQEQYF
NA	NA	TRBJ2-7	TRBV5-1	TGCGCCAGCAGCTTGGTAACAGGAGACTACGAGCAGTACTTC	CASSLVTGDYEQYF
NA	NA	TRBJ2-1	TRBV20-1	TGCAGTGCTAAGCAGGGGGGTGAGCAGTTCTTC	CSAKQGGEQFF
TRBD1	few	TRBJ1-3	TRBV10-3	TGTGCCATCAGAGGGACAGGCGGTGGAAACACCATATATTTT	CAIRGTGGGNTIYF
TRBD1	NA	TRBJ1-2	TRBV27	TGTGCCAGCAGTGAACGCAGGGGGCGCAGCTACACCTTC	CASSERRGRSYTF
TRBD1	NA	TRBJ2-5	TRBV7-3	TGTGCCAGCAGCTTTACAGGGGGCGGGGGAGAGACCCAGTACTTC	CASSFTGGGGETQYF
NA	once	TRBJ2-5	TRBV7-2	TGTGCCAGCAGCTTAGGCAGGGAAACCCAGTACTTC	CASSLGRETQYF
NA	NA	TRBJ1-6	TRBV7-2	TGTGCCAGCAGCTCCAGGGCGACCTATAATTCACCCCTCCACTTT	CASSSRATYNSPLHF
NA	NA	TRBJ1-1	TRBV4-3	TGCGCCAGCAGCCAAGATACAGGCCAGAACACTGAAGCTTTCTTT	CASSQDTGQNTEAFF
TRBD1	NA	TRBJ1-4	TRBV7-2	TGTGCCAGCAGCTCGGGACAGGGGGCCACCTATGAAAAACTGTTTTTT	CASSSGQGATYEKLFF
TRBD1	NA	TRBJ2-5	TRBV18	TGTGCCAGCTCACCTCTCGGGACAGCCAGCCAAGAGACCCAGTACTTC	CASSPLGTASQETQYF
NA	NA	TRBJ1-4	TRBV5-1	TGCGCCAGCAGCGAGGGCCCTGGTCGGGAAAAACTGTTTTTT	CASSEGPGREKLFF
TRBD1	NA	TRBJ1-1	TRBV5-1	TGCGCCAGCAGGAACCTACAGGGGGCGAACACTGAAGCTTTCTTT	CASRNLQGANTEAFF
NA	NA	TRBJ2-4	TRBV15	TGTGCCACCAGCAGAGCGAGCGGACCCAGTAAGTTTCAGTACTTC	CATSRASGPSKFQYF
TRBD1	NA	TRBJ2-7	TRBV4-2	TGTGCCAGCAGCCATCTCGAGGGGGACAGGGTCTACGAGCAGTACTTC	CASSHLEGDRVYEQYF
NA	NA	TRBJ2-5	TRBV11-3	TGTGCCAGCAGCCCCGAAAGGGGCAGTGAGACCCAGTACTTC	CASSPERGSETQYF
NA	NA	TRBJ2-7	TRBV5-4	TGTGCCAGCAGCCATGGGGGGTCGGGTGTCGGAACCTACGAGCAGTACTTC	CASSHGGSGVGTYEQYF
NA	NA	TRBJ2-1	TRBV7-2	TGTGCCAGCAGCTTAGTCAGCAGGCGACACAATGAGCAGTTCTTC	CASSLVSRRHNEQFF
NA	NA	TRBJ1-5	TRBV19	TGTGCCAGTAGTGATACAGGGTATCAGCCCCAGCATTTT	CASSDTGYQPQHF
NA	once	TRBJ1-2	TRBV2	TGTGCCAGCAGTGAGGTGCAGTCAACCTCCATTGGCTACACCTTC	CASSEVQSTSIGYTF
NA	NA	TRBJ1-2	TRBV25-1	TGTGCCAGCAGTGAATTCTATGCCCGGGACACCTACTATGGCTACACCTTC	CASSEFYARDTYYGYTF
TRBD2	NA	TRBJ2-3	TRBV18	TGTGCCAGCTCACCCCCTGAAGGTGGCGGGGGGGCCCTCGGGCAGTATTTT	CASSPPEGGGGALGQYF
NA	NA	TRBJ1-1	TRBV29-1	TGCAGCGTCCGGATAGGGGTCACTGAAGCTTTCTTT	CSVRIGVTEAFF
TRBD1	many	TRBJ2-7	TRBV2	TGTGCCAGCGGGGGGACAGGGGGACTCTACGAGCAGTACTTC	CASGGTGGLYEQYF